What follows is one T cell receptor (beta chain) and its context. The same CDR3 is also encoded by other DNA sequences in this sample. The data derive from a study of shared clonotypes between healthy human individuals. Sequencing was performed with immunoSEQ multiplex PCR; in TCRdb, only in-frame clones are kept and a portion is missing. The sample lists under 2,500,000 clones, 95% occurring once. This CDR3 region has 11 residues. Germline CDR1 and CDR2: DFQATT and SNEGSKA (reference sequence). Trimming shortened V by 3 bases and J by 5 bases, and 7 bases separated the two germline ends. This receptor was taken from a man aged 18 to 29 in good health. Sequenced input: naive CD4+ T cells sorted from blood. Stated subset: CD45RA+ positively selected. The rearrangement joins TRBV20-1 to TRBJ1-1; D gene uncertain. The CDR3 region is CSASEGTEAFF. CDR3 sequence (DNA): TGCAGTGCTAGTGAGGGTACTGAAGCTTTCTTT.